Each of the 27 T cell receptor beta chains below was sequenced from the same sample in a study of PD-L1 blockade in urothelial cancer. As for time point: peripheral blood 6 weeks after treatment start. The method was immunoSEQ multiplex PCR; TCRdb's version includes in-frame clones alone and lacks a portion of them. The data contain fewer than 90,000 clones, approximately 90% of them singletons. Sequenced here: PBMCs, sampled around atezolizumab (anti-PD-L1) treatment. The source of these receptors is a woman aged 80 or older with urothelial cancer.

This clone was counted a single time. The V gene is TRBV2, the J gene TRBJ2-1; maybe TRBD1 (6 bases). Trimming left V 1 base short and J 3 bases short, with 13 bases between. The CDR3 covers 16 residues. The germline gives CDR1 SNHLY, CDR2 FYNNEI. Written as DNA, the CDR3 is TGTGCCAGCAGTGAAGGACTCCCAGGGGTCTACAATGAGCAGTTCTTC. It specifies CASSEGLPGVYNEQFF.

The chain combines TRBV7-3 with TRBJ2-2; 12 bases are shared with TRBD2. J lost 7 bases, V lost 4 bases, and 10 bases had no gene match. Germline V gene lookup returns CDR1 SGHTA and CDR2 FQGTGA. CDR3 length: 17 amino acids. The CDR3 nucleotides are TGTGCCAGCAGCTCCTCGACTAGCGGGAGAGGAGGCGGGGAGCTGTTTTTT. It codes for CASSSSTSGRGGGELFF.

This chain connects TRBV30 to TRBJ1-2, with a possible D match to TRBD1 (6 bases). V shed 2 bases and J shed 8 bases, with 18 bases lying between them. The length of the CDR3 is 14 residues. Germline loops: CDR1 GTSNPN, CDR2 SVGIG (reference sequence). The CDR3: CAWSLTQGIGGYTF. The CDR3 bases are TGTGCCTGGAGTCTAACACAGGGCATCGGCGGCTACACCTTC.

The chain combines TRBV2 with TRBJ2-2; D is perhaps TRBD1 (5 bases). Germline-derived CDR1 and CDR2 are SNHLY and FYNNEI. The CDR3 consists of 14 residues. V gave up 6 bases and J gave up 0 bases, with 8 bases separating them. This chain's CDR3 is CASSRQTNTGELFF. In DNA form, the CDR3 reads TGTGCCAGCAGCCGACAGACGAACACCGGGGAGCTGTTTTTT.

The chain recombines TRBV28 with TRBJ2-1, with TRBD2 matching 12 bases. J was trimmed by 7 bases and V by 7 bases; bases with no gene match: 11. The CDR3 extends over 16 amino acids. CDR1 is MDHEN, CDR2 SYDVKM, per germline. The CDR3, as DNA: TGTGCCAGCACCAAAGGACTAGCGGGGAGGTCAAATGAGCAGTTCTTC. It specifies CASTKGLAGRSNEQFF.

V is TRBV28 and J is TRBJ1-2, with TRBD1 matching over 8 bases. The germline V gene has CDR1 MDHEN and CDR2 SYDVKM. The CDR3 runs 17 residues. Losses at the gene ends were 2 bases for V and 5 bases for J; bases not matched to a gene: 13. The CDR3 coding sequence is TGTGCCAGCAGTTTACCAGGGGGCGCGTCGGGGGTTTATGGCTACACCTTC. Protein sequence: CASSLPGGASGVYGYTF.

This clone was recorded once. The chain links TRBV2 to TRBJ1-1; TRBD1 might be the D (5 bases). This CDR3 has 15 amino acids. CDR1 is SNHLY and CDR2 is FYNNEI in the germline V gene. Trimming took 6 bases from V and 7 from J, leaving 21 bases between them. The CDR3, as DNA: TGTGCCAGCAGGGACCCCACAGGCCGCGGCCTTGAAGCTTTCTTT. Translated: CASRDPTGRGLEAFF.

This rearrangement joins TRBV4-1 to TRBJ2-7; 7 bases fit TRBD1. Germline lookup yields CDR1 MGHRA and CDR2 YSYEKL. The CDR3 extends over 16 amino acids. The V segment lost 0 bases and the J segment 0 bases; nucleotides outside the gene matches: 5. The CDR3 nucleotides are TGCGCCAGCAGCCAAGATCAAGGGACAGTCTCCTACGAGCAGTACTTC. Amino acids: CASSQDQGTVSYEQYF.

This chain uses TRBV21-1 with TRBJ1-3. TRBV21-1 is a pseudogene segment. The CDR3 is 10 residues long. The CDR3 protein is CASSANAIYF. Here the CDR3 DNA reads TGTGCCAGCAGCGCGAACGCCATATATTTT.

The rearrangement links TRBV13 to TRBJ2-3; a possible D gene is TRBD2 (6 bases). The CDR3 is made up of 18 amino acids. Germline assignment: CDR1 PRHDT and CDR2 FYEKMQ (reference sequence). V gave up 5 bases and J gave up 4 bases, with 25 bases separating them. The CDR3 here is CASSRTAAVGGRADTQYF. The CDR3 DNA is TGTGCCAGCAGCCGGACCGCGGCCGTCGGGGGACGGGCAGATACGCAGTATTTT.

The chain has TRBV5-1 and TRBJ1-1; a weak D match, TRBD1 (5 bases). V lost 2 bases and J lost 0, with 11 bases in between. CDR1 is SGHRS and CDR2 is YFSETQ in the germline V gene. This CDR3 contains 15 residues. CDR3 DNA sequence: TGCGCCAGCAGCTTCCTGCAGGGAATGAACACTGAAGCTTTCTTT. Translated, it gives CASSFLQGMNTEAFF.

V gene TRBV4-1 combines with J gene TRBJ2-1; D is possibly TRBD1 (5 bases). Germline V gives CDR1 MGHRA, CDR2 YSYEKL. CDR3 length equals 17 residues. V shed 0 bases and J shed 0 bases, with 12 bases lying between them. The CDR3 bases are TGCGCCAGCAGCCAAGATAGGGGTTTACGCTCCTACAATGAGCAGTTCTTC. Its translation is CASSQDRGLRSYNEQFF.

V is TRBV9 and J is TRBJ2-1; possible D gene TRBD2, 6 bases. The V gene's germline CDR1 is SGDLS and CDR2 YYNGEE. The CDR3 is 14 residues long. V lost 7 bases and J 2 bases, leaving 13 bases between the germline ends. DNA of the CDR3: TGTGCCAGCGGCCCGGGAGAAACCTACAATGAGCAGTTCTTC. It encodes CASGPGETYNEQFF.

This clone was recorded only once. CDR3 bases: TGTGCCAGCAGCCAAGAGAGCAGGGTATCCACCGGGGAGCTGTTTTTT. Amino acids: CASSQESRVSTGELFF. The chain recombines TRBV4-2 with TRBJ2-2, with D possibly TRBD1 on 5 matching bases. The V end was cut by 0 bases, the J end by 4 bases, with 12 bases between. CDR1 and CDR2 (germline): LGHNA, YNFKEQ. This CDR3 has 16 residues.

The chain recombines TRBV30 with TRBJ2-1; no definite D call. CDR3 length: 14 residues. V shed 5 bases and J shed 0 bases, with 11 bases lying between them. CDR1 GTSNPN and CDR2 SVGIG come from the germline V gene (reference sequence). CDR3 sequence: CAWQAASSYNEQFF. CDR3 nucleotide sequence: TGTGCCTGGCAAGCAGCGAGCTCCTACAATGAGCAGTTCTTC. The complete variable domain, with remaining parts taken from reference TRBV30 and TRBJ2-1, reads SQTIHQWPATLVQPVGSPLSLECTVEGTSNPNLYWYRQAAGRGLQLLFYSVGIGQISSEVPQNLSASRPQDRQFILSSKKLLLSDSGFYLCAWQAASSYNEQFFGPGTRLTVL.

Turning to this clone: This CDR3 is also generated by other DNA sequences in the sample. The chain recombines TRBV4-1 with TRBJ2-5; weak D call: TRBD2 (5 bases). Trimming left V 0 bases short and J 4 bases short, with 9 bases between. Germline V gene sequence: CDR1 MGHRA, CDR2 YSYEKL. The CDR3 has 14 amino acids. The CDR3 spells CASSQDGSGETQYF. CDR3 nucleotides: TGCGCCAGCAGCCAAGATGGAAGCGGAGAGACCCAGTACTTC.

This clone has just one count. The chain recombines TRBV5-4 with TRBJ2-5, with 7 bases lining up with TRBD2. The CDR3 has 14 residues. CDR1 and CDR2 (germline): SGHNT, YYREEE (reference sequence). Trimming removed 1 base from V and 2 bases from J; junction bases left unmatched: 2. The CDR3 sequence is CASSLSSGQETQYF. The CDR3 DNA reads TGTGCCAGCAGCTTGTCTAGCGGACAAGAGACCCAGTACTTC.

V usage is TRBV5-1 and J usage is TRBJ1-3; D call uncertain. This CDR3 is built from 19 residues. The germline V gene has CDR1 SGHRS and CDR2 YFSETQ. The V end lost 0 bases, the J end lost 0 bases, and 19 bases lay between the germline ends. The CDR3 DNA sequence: TGCGCCAGCAGCTTGGAAGCGGGCTCTGGGGTCCCCTCTGGAAACACCATATATTTT. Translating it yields CASSLEAGSGVPSGNTIYF.

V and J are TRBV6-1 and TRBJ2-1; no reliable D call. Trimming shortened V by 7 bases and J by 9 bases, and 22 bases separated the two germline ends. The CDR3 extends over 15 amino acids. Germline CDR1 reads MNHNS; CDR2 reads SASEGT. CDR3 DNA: TGTGCCAGCAAATCTACGCTAGGCTTCTTTAGTGAGCAGTTCTTC. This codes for CASKSTLGFFSEQFF.

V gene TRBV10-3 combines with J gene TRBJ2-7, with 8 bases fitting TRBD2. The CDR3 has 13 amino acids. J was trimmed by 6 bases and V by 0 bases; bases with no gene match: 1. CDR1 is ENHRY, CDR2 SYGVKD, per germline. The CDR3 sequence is CAISESRGGEQYF. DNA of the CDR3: TGTGCCATCAGTGAGTCACGGGGGGGCGAGCAGTACTTC.

The CDR3 is CASSYPEVGRNQPQHF. The CDR3 coding sequence is TGTGCCAGCAGTTACCCGGAGGTAGGGCGCAATCAGCCCCAGCATTTT. This chain links TRBV6-6 with TRBJ1-5; no firm D call. Germline V lookup: CDR1 MNHNY, CDR2 SVGAGI (reference sequence). CDR3 size: 16 residues. V lost 2 bases, J lost 2 bases, and 13 bases lay in between.

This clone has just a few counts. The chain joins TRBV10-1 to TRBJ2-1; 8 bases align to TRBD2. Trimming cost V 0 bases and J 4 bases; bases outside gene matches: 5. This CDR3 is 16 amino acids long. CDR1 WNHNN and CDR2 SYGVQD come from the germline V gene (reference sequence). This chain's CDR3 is CASSESVAGQYNEQFF. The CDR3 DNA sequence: TGCGCCAGCAGTGAGTCTGTAGCGGGACAATACAATGAGCAGTTCTTC.

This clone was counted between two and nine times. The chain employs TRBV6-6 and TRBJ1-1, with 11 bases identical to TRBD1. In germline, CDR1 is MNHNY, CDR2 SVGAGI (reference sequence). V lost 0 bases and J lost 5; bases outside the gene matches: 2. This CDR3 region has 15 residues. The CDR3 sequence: CASSYSGTGGTEAFF. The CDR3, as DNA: TGTGCCAGCAGTTACTCGGGGACAGGGGGAACTGAAGCTTTCTTT.

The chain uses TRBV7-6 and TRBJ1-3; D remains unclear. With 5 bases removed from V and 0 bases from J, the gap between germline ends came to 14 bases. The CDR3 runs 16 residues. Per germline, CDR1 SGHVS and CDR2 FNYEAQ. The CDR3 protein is CASSPRVAGSGNTIYF. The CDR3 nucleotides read TGTGCCAGCAGCCCCCGGGTGGCCGGCTCTGGAAACACCATATATTTT. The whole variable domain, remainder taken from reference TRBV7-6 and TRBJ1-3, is GAGVSQSPRYKVTKRGQDVALRCDPISGHVSLYWYRQALGQGPEFLTYFNYEAQQDKSGLPNDRFSAERPEGSISTLTIQRTEQRDSAMYRCASSPRVAGSGNTIYFGEGSWLTVV.

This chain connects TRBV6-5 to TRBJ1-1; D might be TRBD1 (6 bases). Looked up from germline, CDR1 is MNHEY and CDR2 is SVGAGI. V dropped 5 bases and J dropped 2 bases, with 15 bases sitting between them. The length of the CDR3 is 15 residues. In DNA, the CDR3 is TGTGCCAGCAGTGCTCAGGGGCATCTCAACACTGAAGCTTTCTTT. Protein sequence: CASSAQGHLNTEAFF.

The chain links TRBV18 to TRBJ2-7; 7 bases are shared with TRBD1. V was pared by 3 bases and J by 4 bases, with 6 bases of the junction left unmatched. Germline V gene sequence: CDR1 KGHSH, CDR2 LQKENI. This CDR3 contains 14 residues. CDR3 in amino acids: CASSPPGQSYEQYF. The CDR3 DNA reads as TGTGCCAGCTCACCCCCGGGACAGAGTTACGAGCAGTACTTC.

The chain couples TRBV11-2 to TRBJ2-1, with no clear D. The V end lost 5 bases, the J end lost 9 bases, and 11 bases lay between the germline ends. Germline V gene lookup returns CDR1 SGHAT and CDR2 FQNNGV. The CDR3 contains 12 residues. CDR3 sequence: CASSPLFSEQFF. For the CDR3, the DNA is TGTGCCAGCAGCCCTCTTTTCAGTGAGCAGTTCTTC.